This T cell receptor beta chain was profiled in a study of blood T cell repertoires in COVID-19. Study summary: Collection of acute and convalescent COVID-19 samples took place in the United States, Italy and Spain.

Living in about two dozen US areas, the participants were between roughly 18 and 90 years of age. With V trimmed by 3 bases and J by 3 bases, 13 bases remained unmatched. The CDR3 is 18 amino acids. The germline V gene has CDR1 SGHRS and CDR2 YFSETQ. Authors' analysis steps: For nucleated cells, counts were estimated from reference gene primer amplification. The assay was immunoSEQ multiplex PCR, and TCRdb's table has in-frame clones only and misses some. Clonal size and the V and J genes are those of that table, whereas D and trimming came from the DNA. The data show approximately 490,000 clones, about 90% seen once.

Sequences were obtained from PBMCs or T cells enriched from blood (not recorded which). This receptor was obtained from a woman under 30 who had recovered from COVID-19. The genes are TRBV5-1 and TRBJ2-1, with 9 bases lining up with TRBD2. In DNA, the CDR3 is TGCGCCAGCAGCTGGACCGCTAGCGGGGTACGCTTCTACAATGAGCAGTTCTTC. This sequence encodes CASSWTASGVRFYNEQFF.